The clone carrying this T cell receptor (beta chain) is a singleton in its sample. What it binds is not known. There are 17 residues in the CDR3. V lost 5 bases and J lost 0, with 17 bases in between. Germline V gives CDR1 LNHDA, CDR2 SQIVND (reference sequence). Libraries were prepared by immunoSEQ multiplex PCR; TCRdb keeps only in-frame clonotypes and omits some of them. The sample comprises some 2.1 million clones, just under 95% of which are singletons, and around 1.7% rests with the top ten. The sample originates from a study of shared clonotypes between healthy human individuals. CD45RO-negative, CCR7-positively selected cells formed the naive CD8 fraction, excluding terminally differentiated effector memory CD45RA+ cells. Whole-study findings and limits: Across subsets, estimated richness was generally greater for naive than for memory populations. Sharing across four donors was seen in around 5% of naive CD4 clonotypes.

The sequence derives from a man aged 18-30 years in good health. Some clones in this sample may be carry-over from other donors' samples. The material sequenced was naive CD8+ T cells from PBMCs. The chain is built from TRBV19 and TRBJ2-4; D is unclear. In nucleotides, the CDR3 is TGTGCCAGTAGTCCCCTTTTTAAGACTGTAGCCAAAAACATTCAGTACTTC. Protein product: CASSPLFKTVAKNIQYF.